This T cell receptor beta chain was recorded in a study of CD8+ T cells in alopecia areata. Study details: The share of scalp area affected provided the severity score for treated patients.

The germline gives CDR1 SGHTA, CDR2 FQGNSA. With 1 base removed from V and 6 bases from J, the gap between germline ends came to 16 bases. The CDR3 spans 15 residues. Sequencing used cDNA as its template, made by extracting RNA and reverse transcribing it. The data were produced by immunoSEQ multiplex PCR, yet TCRdb's version contains in-frame clones alone and is incomplete. Seen here are roughly 110,000 clones, 65% to 85% observed once, and the top ten hold about 24%. The treatment denotes: oral pan-JAK inhibitor, 5-10 mg twice daily. Details on this clone: Its antigen is as yet unknown.

Overall study results and limits: Scalp and blood samples kept many expanded lesional clones throughout tofacitinib. For baseline CD8+ expansion, any link to response stays uncertain with one nonresponder. Affected scalp, especially in alopecia totalis/universalis, had a higher clonality than normal scalp did.

This specimen consisted of CD8+ T cells sorted from blood, obtained at week 24, from a patient treated with tofacitinib. This TCR came from a human donor with alopecia areata. The rearrangement uses TRBV7-2 and TRBJ2-7; TRBD2 might be the D (6 bases). CDR3 coding DNA: TGTGCCAGCAGCTTAGTTGGGGGGACGGTAGTCGAGCAGTACTTC. Its translation: CASSLVGGTVVEQYF.